Listed below are T cell receptor beta chains from one sample, sequenced in a study of blood T cells in healthy people across ages. TCRdb itself ran the 5' RACE reads through MiXCR, one entry per CDR3 protein. This table has over 700,000 distinct CDR3 sequences, roughly 53% appearing once. The specimen sequenced was blood. All receptors come from an elderly man in good health. The CDR3 runs from the conserved cysteine through the conserved F or W. A D gene is named only where the DNA matches it firmly. Clone size is given for some rows only: seen once, a few or many times, or a class if the clone is expanded.

>once|TRBV2|.|15|TRBJ2-6
TGTGCCGGGGCGACAAGTGCATCTGGGGCCAACGTCCTGACTTTC
CAGATSASGANVLTF
>once|TRBV7-2|.|16|TRBJ2-1
TGTGCCAGCAGCTTATCGGGGAGCGACTCCTACAATGAGCAGTTCTTC
CASSLSGSDSYNEQFF
>few|TRBV11-3|TRBD2|14|TRBJ2-1
TGTGCCAGCAAACTAGCGGGAGCCTACAATGAGCAGTTCTTC
CASKLAGAYNEQFF
>.|TRBV12-3/TRBV12-4|.|13|TRBJ2-7
TGTGCCAGCAGTCGCCTGACGATGGACGAGCAGTACTTC
CASSRLTMDEQYF
>few|TRBV28|.|17|TRBJ1-4
TGTGCCAGCAGTTTGGGCCCTTCTGGACAGCTGAATGAAAAACTGTTTTTT
CASSLGPSGQLNEKLFF
>.|TRBV5-1|.|15|TRBJ1-1
TGCGCCAGTAGCTTGGAGGGCCTCTACCGGCCTGAAGCTTTCTTT
CASSLEGLYRPEAFF
>.|TRBV28|TRBD1|14|TRBJ2-3
TGTGCCAGCAGTACCGACAGGGGATGGGATACGCAGTATTTT
CASSTDRGWDTQYF
>.|TRBV25-1|.|14|TRBJ2-7
TGTGCCAGCAATGGAGGGGGGTCACCCTACGAGCAGTACTTC
CASNGGGSPYEQYF
>.|TRBV20-1|TRBD2|11|TRBJ2-7
TGCAGTGCTGAGGGACTAGCCGAGCAGTACTTC
CSAEGLAEQYF
>once|TRBV3-1|.|16|TRBJ2-5
TGTGCCAGCAGCCAAGGGGAGGGGGCGTTAGGAGAGACCCAGTACTTC
CASSQGEGALGETQYF
>once|TRBV27|.|14|TRBJ2-3
TGTGCCAGCAGTTTATCTCCGCTAGCGGATACGCAGTATTTT
CASSLSPLADTQYF
>few|TRBV11-3|TRBD2|17|TRBJ2-3
TGTGCCAGCAGCTTAGTGAGCGGGAAAGCAGGCACAGATACGCAGTATTTT
CASSLVSGKAGTDTQYF
>.|TRBV3-1|.|15|TRBJ1-2
TGTGCCAGCAGCCAAGATCGTAACAGGGCTGACGGCTACACCTTC
CASSQDRNRADGYTF
>.|TRBV29-1|.|13|TRBJ2-7
TGCAGCTTTCGAAGTCGAGGGACGTACGAGCAGTACTTC
CSFRSRGTYEQYF
>.|TRBV20-1|TRBD2|15|TRBJ2-1
TGCAGTGCTAGTTGGTTAGCGGGGACCCACAATGAGCAGTTCTTC
CSASWLAGTHNEQFF
>many|TRBV9|TRBD2|17|TRBJ2-3
TGTGCCAGCAGCTCTCGGACTAGCGGGAGAGAGACAGATACGCAGTATTTT
CASSSRTSGRETDTQYF